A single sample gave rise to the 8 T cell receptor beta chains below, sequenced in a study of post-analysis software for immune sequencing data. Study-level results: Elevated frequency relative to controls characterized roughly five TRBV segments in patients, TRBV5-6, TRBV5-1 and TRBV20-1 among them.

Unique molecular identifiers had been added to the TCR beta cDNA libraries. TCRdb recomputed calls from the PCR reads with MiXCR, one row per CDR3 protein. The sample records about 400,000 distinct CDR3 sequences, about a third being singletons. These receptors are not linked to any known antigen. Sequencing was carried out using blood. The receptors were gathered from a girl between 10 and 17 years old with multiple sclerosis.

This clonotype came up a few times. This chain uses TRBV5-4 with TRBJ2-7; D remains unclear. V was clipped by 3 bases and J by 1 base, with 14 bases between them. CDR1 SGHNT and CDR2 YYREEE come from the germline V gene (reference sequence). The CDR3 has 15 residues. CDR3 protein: CASSSPAGPSYEQYF. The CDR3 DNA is TGTGCCAGCAGCTCACCAGCAGGTCCTTCCTACGAGCAGTACTTC.

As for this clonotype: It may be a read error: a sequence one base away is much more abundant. For the CDR3, the DNA is TGTGCCAGCAGCTTAGAACGCAATGAGCAGTTCTTC. Protein product: CASSLERNEQFF. The chain links TRBV11-2 to TRBJ2-1; D not certain. Trimming took off 0 bases at V and 6 bases at J, with 3 bases between the two ends. CDR1 is SGHAT, CDR2 FQNNGV, per germline. This CDR3 spans 12 amino acids.

CDR3 loop: CASSVGGSAYGYTF. CDR3 DNA sequence: TGTGCCAGCAGCGTAGGCGGCAGTGCCTATGGCTACACCTTC. The chain carries TRBV9 and TRBJ1-2; no definite D call. CDR1 and CDR2 from the germline V gene are SGDLS and YYNGEE. This CDR3 has 14 amino acids. V lost 0 bases and J 4 bases, leaving 10 bases between the germline ends. Combining the CDR3 with reference TRBV9 and TRBJ1-2 gives the whole variable domain DSGVTQTPKHLITATGQRVTLRCSPRSGDLSVYWYQQSLDQGLQFLIQYYNGEERAKGNILERFSAQQFPDLHSELNLSSLELGDSALYFCASSVGGSAYGYTFGSGTRLTVV.

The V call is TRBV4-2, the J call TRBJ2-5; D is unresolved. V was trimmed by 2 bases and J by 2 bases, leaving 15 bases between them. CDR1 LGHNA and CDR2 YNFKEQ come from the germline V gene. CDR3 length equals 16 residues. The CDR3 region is CASSQYTAISQETQYF. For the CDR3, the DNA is TGTGCCAGCAGCCAATACACAGCGATTAGTCAAGAGACCCAGTACTTC.

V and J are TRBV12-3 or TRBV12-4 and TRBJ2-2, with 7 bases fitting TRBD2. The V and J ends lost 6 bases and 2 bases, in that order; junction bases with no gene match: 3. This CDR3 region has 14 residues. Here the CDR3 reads CASSLAANTGELFF. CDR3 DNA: TGTGCCAGCAGCCTAGCGGCCAACACCGGGGAGCTGTTTTTT.

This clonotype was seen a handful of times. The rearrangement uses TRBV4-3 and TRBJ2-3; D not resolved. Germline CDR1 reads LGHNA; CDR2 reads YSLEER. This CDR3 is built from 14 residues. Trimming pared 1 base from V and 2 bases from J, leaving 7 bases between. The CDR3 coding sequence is TGCGCCAGCAGCCAAGTCCTCGCCACAGATACGCAGTATTTT. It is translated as CASSQVLATDTQYF.

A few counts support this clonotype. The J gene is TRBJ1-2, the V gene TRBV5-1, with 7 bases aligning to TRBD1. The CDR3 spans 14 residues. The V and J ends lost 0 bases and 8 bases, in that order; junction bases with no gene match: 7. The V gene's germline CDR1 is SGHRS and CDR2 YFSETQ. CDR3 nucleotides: TGCGCCAGCAGCTTGGACAGGGGCTATAGGGGCTACACCTTC. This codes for CASSLDRGYRGYTF.

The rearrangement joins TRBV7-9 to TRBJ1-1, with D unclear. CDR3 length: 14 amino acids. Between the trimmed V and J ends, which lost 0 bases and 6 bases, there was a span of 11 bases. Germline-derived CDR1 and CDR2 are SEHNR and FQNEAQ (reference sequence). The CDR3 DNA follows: TGTGCCAGCAGCTTAGCGATAGCGCATTCTGAAGCTTTCTTT. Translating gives CASSLAIAHSEAFF.